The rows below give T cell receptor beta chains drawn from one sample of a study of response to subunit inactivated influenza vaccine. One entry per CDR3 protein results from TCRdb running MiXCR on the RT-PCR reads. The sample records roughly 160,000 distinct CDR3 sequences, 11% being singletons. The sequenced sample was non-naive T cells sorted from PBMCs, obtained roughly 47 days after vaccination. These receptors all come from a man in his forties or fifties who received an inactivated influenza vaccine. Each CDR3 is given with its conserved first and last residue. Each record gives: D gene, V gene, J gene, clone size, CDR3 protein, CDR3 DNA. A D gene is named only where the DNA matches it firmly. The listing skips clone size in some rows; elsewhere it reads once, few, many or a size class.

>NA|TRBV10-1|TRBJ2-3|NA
CASSEIRMDTQYF
TGCGCCAGCAGTGAAATCCGGATGGATACGCAGTATTTT
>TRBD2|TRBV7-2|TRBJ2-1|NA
CASSLVGGGTTNEQFF
TGTGCCAGCAGCTTAGTTGGGGGGGGGACTACAAATGAGCAGTTCTTC
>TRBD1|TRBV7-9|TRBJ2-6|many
CASSFTGGLPRGANVLTF
TGTGCCAGCAGCTTTACAGGGGGATTGCCGAGGGGGGCCAACGTCCTGACTTTC
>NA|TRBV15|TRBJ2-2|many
CATVPGGHVNTGELFF
TGTGCCACCGTTCCCGGGGGGCACGTAAACACCGGGGAGCTGTTTTTT
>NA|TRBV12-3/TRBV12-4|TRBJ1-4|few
CASSRQSPEKLFF
TGTGCCAGCAGCAGACAGTCACCTGAAAAACTGTTTTTT
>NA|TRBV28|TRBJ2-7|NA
CASCSLGYEQYF
TGTGCCAGCTGCTCCCTAGGCTACGAGCAGTACTTC
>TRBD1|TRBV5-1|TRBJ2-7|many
CASSPRQGGYEQYF
TGCGCCAGCAGCCCCCGACAGGGGGGATACGAGCAGTACTTC
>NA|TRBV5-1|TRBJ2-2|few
CASSLVGPTNTGELFF
TGCGCCAGCAGCTTGGTGGGGCCCACGAACACCGGGGAGCTGTTTTTT
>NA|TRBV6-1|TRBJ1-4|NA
CASSQTETNEKLFF
TGTGCCAGCAGTCAGACAGAGACTAATGAAAAACTGTTTTTT
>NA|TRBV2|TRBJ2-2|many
CASSESAVNTGELFF
TGTGCCAGCAGTGAATCGGCCGTAAACACCGGGGAGCTGTTTTTT
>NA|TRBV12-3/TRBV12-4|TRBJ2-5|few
CASSLYLGETQYF
TGTGCCAGCAGTTTATATCTTGGGGAGACCCAGTACTTC
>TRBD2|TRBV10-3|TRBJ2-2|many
CAISRGLAGIMNTGELFF
TGTGCCATCAGTAGAGGACTAGCGGGGATAATGAACACCGGGGAGCTGTTTTTT
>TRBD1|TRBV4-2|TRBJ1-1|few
CASSQFTLQGASTEAFF
TGTGCCAGCAGCCAATTCACTCTACAGGGGGCGAGCACTGAAGCTTTCTTT
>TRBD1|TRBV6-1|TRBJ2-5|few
CASSASRGRVETQYF
TGTGCCAGCAGTGCCTCCAGGGGGCGCGTAGAGACCCAGTACTTC
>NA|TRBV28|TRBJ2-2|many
CASSSARVLSVGELFF
TGTGCCAGCAGTTCTGCGAGGGTCTTAAGTGTCGGGGAGCTGTTTTTT
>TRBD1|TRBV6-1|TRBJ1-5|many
CASRRDSYSNQPQHF
TGTGCCAGCAGACGGGACAGTTATAGCAATCAGCCCCAGCATTTT
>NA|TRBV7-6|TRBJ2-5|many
CASSRRFQETQYF
TGTGCCAGCAGTCGAAGGTTCCAAGAGACCCAGTACTTC
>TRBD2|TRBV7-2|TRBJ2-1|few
CASSSTTGTSFWNEQFF
TGTGCCAGCAGCTCTACGACCGGGACTAGCTTTTGGAATGAGCAGTTCTTC
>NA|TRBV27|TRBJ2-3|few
CASSLIGGNTQYF
TGTGCCAGCAGTTTAATCGGGGGAAATACGCAGTATTTT
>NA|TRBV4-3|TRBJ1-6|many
CASSQDGRTYTISPLHF
TGCGCCAGCAGCCAAGATGGACGGACCTACACCATTTCACCCCTCCACTTT
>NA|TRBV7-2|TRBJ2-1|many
CASSSLGGAGYNEQFF
TGTGCCAGCAGCTCGTTAGGCGGGGCGGGCTACAATGAGCAGTTCTTC
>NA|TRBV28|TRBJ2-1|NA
CASRDPTGSYYNEQFF
TGTGCCAGCAGGGACCCGACAGGATCATACTACAATGAGCAGTTCTTC
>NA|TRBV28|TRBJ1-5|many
CASRRGIQPQHF
TGTGCCAGCAGACGGGGGATTCAGCCCCAGCATTTT
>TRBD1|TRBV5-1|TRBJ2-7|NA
CASSLETGEYEQYF
TGCGCCAGCAGCTTGGAGACAGGGGAGTACGAGCAGTACTTC
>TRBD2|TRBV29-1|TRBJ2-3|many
CSVDRGGGGDTDTQYF
TGCAGCGTTGACAGGGGCGGCGGGGGGGACACAGATACGCAGTATTTT
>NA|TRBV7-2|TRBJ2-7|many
CASSLGSYEQYF
TGTGCCAGCAGCTTAGGCTCCTACGAGCAGTACTTC
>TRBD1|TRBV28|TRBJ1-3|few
CASSLGQGLSGNTIYF
TGTGCCAGCAGTTTAGGACAGGGTCTATCAGGAAACACCATATATTTT
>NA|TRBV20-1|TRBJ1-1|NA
CSAPSGGKAFF
TGCAGTGCTCCCTCCGGGGGGAAGGCTTTCTTT
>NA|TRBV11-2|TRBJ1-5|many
CASSLTDSNQPQHF
TGTGCCAGCAGCTTAACAGACAGCAATCAGCCCCAGCATTTT
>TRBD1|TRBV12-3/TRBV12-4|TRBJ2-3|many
CASNYDRGGTQYF
TGTGCCAGTAACTACGACAGGGGCGGTACGCAGTATTTT
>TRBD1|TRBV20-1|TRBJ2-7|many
CSAYDRGLSYEQYF
TGCAGTGCTTACGACAGGGGCCTTTCCTACGAGCAGTACTTC
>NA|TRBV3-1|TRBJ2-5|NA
CASSQDWAAETQYF
TGTGCCAGCAGCCAAGATTGGGCGGCAGAGACCCAGTACTTC
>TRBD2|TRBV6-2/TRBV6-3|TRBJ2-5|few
CASSLLAGGSFQETQYF
TGTGCCAGCAGTTTGCTAGCGGGAGGGAGTTTCCAAGAGACCCAGTACTTC
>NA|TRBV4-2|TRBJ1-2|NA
CASSQERRGYTF
TGTGCCAGCAGCCAAGAGAGGAGAGGCTACACCTTC
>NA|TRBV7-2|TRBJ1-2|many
CASSLGSGNYGYTF
TGTGCCAGCAGCTTAGGATCGGGCAACTATGGCTACACCTTC
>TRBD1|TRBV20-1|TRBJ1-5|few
CSAMDREGNQPQHF
TGCAGTGCGATGGACAGGGAAGGGAATCAGCCCCAGCATTTT
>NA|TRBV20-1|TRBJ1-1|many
CAGQGPMNTEAFF
TGCGCGGGGCAGGGTCCGATGAACACTGAAGCTTTCTTT
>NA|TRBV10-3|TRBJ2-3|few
CATLGDSDTQYF
TGTGCCACCTTGGGCGATTCAGATACGCAGTATTTT
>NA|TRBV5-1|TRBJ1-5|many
CASSLGPGSNQPQHF
TGCGCCAGCAGCTTGGGTCCAGGGAGCAATCAGCCCCAGCATTTT
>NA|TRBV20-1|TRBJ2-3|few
CSARRGLITDTQYF
TGCAGTGCTAGACGAGGACTGATTACAGATACGCAGTATTTT
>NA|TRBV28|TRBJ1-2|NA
CASRSERSYGYTF
TGTGCCAGCAGGAGCGAGAGAAGCTATGGCTACACCTTC
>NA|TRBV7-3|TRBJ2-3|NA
CASSLGTPMTDTQYF
TGTGCCAGCAGTCTCGGGACACCCATGACCGATACGCAGTATTTT
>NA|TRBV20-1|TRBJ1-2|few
CSADSPAQRLYGYTF
TGCAGTGCTGACTCCCCTGCGCAGCGGCTTTATGGCTACACCTTC
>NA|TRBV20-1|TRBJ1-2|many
CSARDPILQGGGYTF
TGCAGTGCTAGAGATCCCATCTTACAGGGTGGCGGCTACACCTTC
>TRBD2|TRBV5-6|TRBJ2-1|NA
CASSLKIAGGNEQFF
TGTGCCAGCAGCTTGAAGATAGCGGGGGGTAATGAGCAGTTCTTC
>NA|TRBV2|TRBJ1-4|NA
CASSEQTGGEKLFF
TGTGCCAGCAGTGAGCAGACAGGTGGTGAAAAACTGTTTTTT
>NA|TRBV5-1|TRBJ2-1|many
CASSLALVGPSNEQFF
TGCGCCAGCAGCTTAGCCTTGGTCGGCCCTAGCAATGAGCAGTTCTTC
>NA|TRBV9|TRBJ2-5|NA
CASSGGGPQETQYF
TGTGCCAGCAGCGGAGGGGGGCCCCAAGAGACCCAGTACTTC
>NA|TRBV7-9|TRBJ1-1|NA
CVSSSQSSEAFF
TGTGTCAGCAGCTCTCAGAGCTCCGAAGCTTTCTTT
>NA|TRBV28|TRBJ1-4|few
CASRADGEMGWDNEKLFF
TGTGCCAGCAGAGCGGATGGGGAGATGGGATGGGATAATGAAAAACTGTTTTTT
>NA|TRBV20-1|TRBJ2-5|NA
CSGNPLGPTQYF
TGCAGTGGAAACCCCCTCGGCCCGACCCAGTACTTC